The text below deals with one TCR beta chain. Unique molecular identifiers were linked by the library to individual cDNA molecules. Original methodology: The median was about 89,000 TCRs per sample, ranging roughly 20,000 to 750,000. TCRdb ran MiXCR on the 5' RACE reads and lists one entry per CDR3 protein. TCRdb's processing, not the authors', yielded these V and J calls. The data contain tens of thousands of distinct CDR3 sequences, under 10% of them singletons. This sample is drawn from a study of human T cells and chemical hapten exposure. The total RNA was obtained from whole blood that was not fractionated. Trimming cost V 6 bases and J 7 bases, with 13 bases left between them. Germline CDR1 reads MNHEY; CDR2 reads SVGAGI. CDR3 length equals 14 residues.

This receptor was taken from a male donor in good health. The chain links TRBV6-5 to TRBJ1-6; tentatively, D is TRBD1 (6 bases). As DNA, the CDR3 is TGTGCCAGCAGCTTCGGGACACCCAATTCACCCCTCCACTTT. Its translation: CASSFGTPNSPLHF.